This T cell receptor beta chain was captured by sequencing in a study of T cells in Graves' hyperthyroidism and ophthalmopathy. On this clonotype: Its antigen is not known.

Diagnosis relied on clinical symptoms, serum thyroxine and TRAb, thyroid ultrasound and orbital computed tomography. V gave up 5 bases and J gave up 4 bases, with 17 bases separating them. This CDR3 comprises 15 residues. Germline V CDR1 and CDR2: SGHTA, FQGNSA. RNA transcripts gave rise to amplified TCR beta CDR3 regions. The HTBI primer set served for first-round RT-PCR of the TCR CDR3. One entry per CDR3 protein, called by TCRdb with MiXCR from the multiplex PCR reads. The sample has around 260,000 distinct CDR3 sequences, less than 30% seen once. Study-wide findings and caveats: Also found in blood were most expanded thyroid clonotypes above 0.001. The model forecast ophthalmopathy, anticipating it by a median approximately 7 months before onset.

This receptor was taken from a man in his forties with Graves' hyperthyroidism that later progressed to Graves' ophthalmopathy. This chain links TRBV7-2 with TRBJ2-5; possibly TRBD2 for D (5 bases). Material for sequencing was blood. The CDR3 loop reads CASSKGGRGRETQYF. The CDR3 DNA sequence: TGTGCCAGCAGCAAGGGCGGACGAGGGCGAGAGACCCAGTACTTC.